This is a list of T cell receptor beta chains from one sample in a study of blood T cell repertoires in COVID-19. Generated by immunoSEQ multiplex PCR, the TCRdb table keeps only in-frame clones and is missing some. The sample holds over 120,000 clones; under 90% are singletons and the top ten take 3% to 4.5%. The sequenced sample was peripheral blood. All receptors derive from a man between 65 and 80 years old who had recovered from COVID-19. The CDR3 runs from the conserved cysteine through the conserved F or W. The D gene is left open where the match is weak. Where a row states a size, it is once, few, many or the class of an expanded clone; other rows omit it.

TRBV7-2,.,.,TRBJ2-7,CASSLERRTYEQYF,TGTGCCAGCAGCTTAGAACGGCGGACCTACGAGCAGTACTTC
TRBV18,.,.,TRBJ1-1,CASSPQGLMNTEAFF,TGTGCCAGCTCACCTCAGGGGCTCATGAACACTGAAGCTTTCTTT
TRBV27,.,.,TRBJ1-1,CASSLWGYGTEAFF,TGTGCCAGCAGTTTATGGGGCTACGGCACTGAAGCTTTCTTT
TRBV7-2,.,.,TRBJ2-5,CASSLAPGGATQYF,TGTGCCAGCAGCTTAGCCCCGGGTGGGGCGACCCAGTACTTC
TRBV20-1,.,.,TRBJ2-1,CSARGYHEQFF,TGCAGTGCGAGGGGGTACCATGAGCAGTTCTTC
TRBV7-2,.,.,TRBJ1-5,CASSLMQGSNQPQHF,TGTGCCAGCAGCTTAATGCAGGGGAGCAATCAGCCCCAGCATTTT
TRBV20-1,.,.,TRBJ1-1,CSASQGNTEAFF,TGCAGTGCAAGTCAGGGAAACACTGAAGCTTTCTTT
TRBV7-3,few,TRBD1,TRBJ2-3,CASSSMGQKDTQYF,TGTGCCAGCAGCTCCATGGGACAGAAGGATACGCAGTATTTT
TRBV4-3,.,.,TRBJ1-3,CASSQDYLVASSGNTIYF,TGCGCCAGCAGCCAAGATTATCTTGTCGCGAGCTCTGGAAACACCATATATTTT
TRBV30,.,TRBD1,TRBJ2-3,CAWGTGAEDFTDTQYF,TGTGCCTGGGGAACAGGGGCCGAGGACTTCACAGATACGCAGTATTTT
TRBV5-1,.,.,TRBJ1-6,CASSFSTGDNSPLHF,TGCGCCAGCAGCTTTTCCACAGGTGATAATTCACCCCTCCACTTT
TRBV3-1/TRBV3-2,.,.,TRBJ1-4,CASSAGGRGEKLFF,TGTGCCAGCAGCGCGGGGGGGCGAGGCGAAAAACTGTTTTTT
TRBV5-1,few,.,TRBJ2-7,CASGPNYLPSEQYF,TGCGCCAGCGGCCCCAATTACCTCCCATCCGAGCAGTACTTC
TRBV7-9,.,.,TRBJ1-1,CASSLGWNTEAFF,TGTGCCAGCAGCTTGGGCTGGAACACTGAAGCTTTCTTT
TRBV7-8,.,TRBD2,TRBJ2-7,CASSLEVSYWGTSGNTYEQYF,TGTGCCAGCAGCTTAGAAGTGTCATACTGGGGGACTAGCGGGAACACCTACGAGCAGTACTTC
TRBV5-6,.,TRBD1,TRBJ1-2,CASSYGQGVHYGYTF,TGTGCCAGCAGTTACGGACAGGGGGTCCACTATGGCTACACCTTC
TRBV19,.,TRBD1,TRBJ2-1,CASSAVDRGPNEQFF,TGTGCCAGTAGTGCAGTGGACAGGGGGCCTAATGAGCAGTTCTTC
TRBV7-2,.,.,TRBJ2-7,CASSLAVAGADEQYF,TGTGCCAGCAGCTTAGCTGTCGCAGGGGCAGACGAGCAGTACTTC
TRBV7-2,.,.,TRBJ2-7,CASSLYGSSYEQYF,TGTGCCAGCAGCTTATATGGGAGCTCCTACGAGCAGTACTTC
TRBV2,.,.,TRBJ1-6,CAIRQGGNSPLHF,TGTGCCATAAGGCAGGGTGGTAATTCACCCCTCCACTTT
TRBV6-2/TRBV6-3,.,TRBD1,TRBJ2-7,CASSRTDRASYEQYF,TGTGCCAGCAGTCGAACGGACAGGGCAAGCTACGAGCAGTACTTC
TRBV6-1,.,TRBD1,TRBJ2-7,CASSERQGALSYEQYF,TGTGCCAGCAGTGAAAGGCAGGGGGCCCTCTCCTACGAGCAGTACTTC
TRBV29-1,once,.,TRBJ1-1,CSVAWRGTNTEAFF,TGCAGCGTTGCATGGAGGGGAACGAACACTGAAGCTTTCTTT
TRBV6-5,.,TRBD1,TRBJ1-5,CASSWDRDQPQHF,TGTGCCAGCAGTTGGGACAGGGATCAGCCCCAGCATTTT
TRBV7-8,few,.,TRBJ1-2,CASSLVTSGYTF,TGTGCCAGCAGCTTAGTCACTAGTGGCTACACCTTC
TRBV7-2,.,.,TRBJ1-2,CASSLPGLHGSYGYTF,TGTGCCAGCAGCTTACCGGGACTCCACGGGTCTTATGGCTACACCTTC
TRBV6-5,.,.,TRBJ2-7,CASSYSAGSYEQYF,TGTGCCAGCAGTTACTCTGCCGGGTCCTACGAGCAGTACTTC
TRBV29-1,.,.,TRBJ2-3,CSVALDSSTDTQYF,TGCAGCGTTGCCCTTGACAGTAGCACAGATACGCAGTATTTT
TRBV9,.,.,TRBJ1-4,CASSVAMSNSEKLFF,TGTGCCAGCAGCGTAGCTATGTCCAATAGTGAAAAACTGTTTTTT
TRBV12-3/TRBV12-4,.,TRBD1,TRBJ1-1,CASSNQGAMSAFF,TGTGCCAGCAGTAATCAGGGGGCGATGAGCGCTTTCTTT
TRBV27,.,TRBD1,TRBJ1-1,CASSLSSGQKAFF,TGTGCCAGCAGTTTATCCTCGGGACAGAAAGCTTTCTTT
TRBV7-2,.,TRBD2,TRBJ2-1,CASSGAPRGDEQFF,TGTGCCAGCAGCGGGGCGCCTCGGGGGGATGAGCAGTTCTTC
TRBV15,once,.,TRBJ1-5,CATSRAPAGGSSQHF,TGTGCCACCAGCAGAGCTCCGGCGGGGGGCAGTTCCCAGCATTTT
TRBV30,.,.,TRBJ1-1,CAWTPGVTEAFF,TGTGCCTGGACGCCGGGGGTCACTGAAGCTTTCTTT
TRBV7-8,.,.,TRBJ1-3,CASSLSGTTGNTIYF,TGTGCCAGCAGCTTATCCGGGACAACTGGAAACACCATATATTTT